The rows below give T cell receptor beta chains drawn from one sample of a study of T cell changes during pregnancy in multiple sclerosis. The table came from immunoSEQ multiplex PCR; TCRdb's copy has only in-frame clones and leaves some out. The sample lists about 59,000 clones, 80% to 95% occurring once. The sample consisted of peripheral blood, taken in the second trimester of pregnancy. All receptors derive from a female donor in good health, enrolled as a control in a pregnancy study. CDR3s include the opening cysteine and the closing phenylalanine or tryptophan. D genes are given only for firm matches. Expanded clones get a size class; other rows say once, few or many, or leave the size out.

J	D	V	size	CDR3	DNA
TRBJ2-5	-	TRBV7-3	-	CASSLTDRETQYF	TGTGCCAGCAGCTTAACAGATCGGGAGACCCAGTACTTC
TRBJ2-1	TRBD2	TRBV7-8	-	CASSLYPGPGGPNNEQFF	TGTGCCAGCAGCTTATACCCAGGGCCGGGAGGGCCTAACAATGAGCAGTTCTTC
TRBJ2-4	TRBD2	TRBV5-4	-	CASSSLLGGVNIQYF	TGTGCCAGCAGCTCGTTGCTTGGGGGGGTAAACATTCAGTACTTC
TRBJ1-3	-	TRBV11-2	-	CASSYQGTTGNTIYF	TGTGCCAGCAGCTACCAAGGGACAACCGGAAACACCATATATTTT
TRBJ1-2	TRBD1	TRBV28	-	CASSLPDRGNLYGYTF	TGTGCCAGCAGTTTACCGGACAGGGGAAATCTCTATGGCTACACCTTC
TRBJ2-5	-	TRBV28	-	CASSLGQEETQYF	TGTGCCAGCAGTTTGGGCCAGGAAGAGACCCAGTACTTC
TRBJ2-2	TRBD2	TRBV4-3	-	CASSQEAGVSGELFF	TGCGCCAGCAGCCAAGAAGCGGGAGTGTCCGGGGAGCTGTTTTTT
TRBJ2-3	-	TRBV7-3	-	CASSLTGASTDTQYF	TGTGCCAGCAGCTTAACGGGGGCTAGCACAGATACGCAGTATTTT
TRBJ2-2	TRBD2	TRBV11-3	-	CASSLDLTSGGAAGELFF	TGTGCCAGCAGCTTAGATCTGACTAGCGGGGGGGCCGCCGGGGAGCTGTTTTTT
TRBJ2-7	-	TRBV29-1	-	CSARASGVEQYF	TGCAGCGCCCGAGCGTCAGGGGTCGAGCAGTACTTC
TRBJ2-3	TRBD2	TRBV7-3	once	CASSRVAGGRTDTQYF	TGTGCCAGCAGCAGAGTAGCGGGAGGCCGCACAGATACGCAGTATTTT
TRBJ1-5	-	TRBV30	-	CAWKGEGGNQPQHF	TGTGCCTGGAAAGGGGAGGGTGGCAATCAGCCCCAGCATTTT
TRBJ2-7	-	TRBV5-4	-	CASSFLGGSYEQYF	TGTGCCAGCAGCTTCCTGGGGGGATCCTACGAGCAGTACTTC
TRBJ2-1	-	TRBV9	-	CASSVAGPSYNEQFF	TGTGCCAGCAGCGTAGCTGGGCCTTCCTACAATGAGCAGTTCTTC
TRBJ1-1	-	TRBV5-1	-	CASTLSQGRNTEAFF	TGCGCCAGCACCCTATCCCAGGGGCGGAACACTGAAGCTTTCTTT
TRBJ2-5	-	TRBV9	-	CASSVAPNTQETQYF	TGTGCCAGCAGCGTAGCTCCTAATACCCAAGAGACCCAGTACTTC
TRBJ1-4	-	TRBV30	-	CAWSPRGPFSWKLFF	TGTGCCTGGAGCCCTAGAGGCCCATTTAGCTGGAAACTGTTTTTT
TRBJ2-2	TRBD2	TRBV4-2	-	CASSQDPSGGASGELFF	TGTGCCAGCAGCCAAGATCCCAGCGGGGGGGCCTCGGGGGAGCTGTTTTTT
TRBJ2-7	TRBD1	TRBV19	-	CATKKTGATYEQYF	TGTGCCACTAAGAAAACAGGGGCGACCTACGAGCAGTACTTC
TRBJ2-7	-	TRBV6-1	-	CATLLTEPNEQYF	TGTGCCACCCTCCTGACAGAACCAAACGAGCAGTACTTC
TRBJ1-2	-	TRBV28	-	CASSLISAPWGYTF	TGTGCCAGCAGTTTAATTAGCGCCCCCTGGGGCTACACCTTC
TRBJ2-2	TRBD1	TRBV5-4	-	CASRQGGNTGELFF	TGTGCCAGCAGACAGGGGGGGAACACCGGGGAGCTGTTTTTT
TRBJ2-7	TRBD1	TRBV15	-	CATSRVGTANYEQYF	TGTGCCACCAGCAGAGTGGGGACAGCTAACTACGAGCAGTACTTC
TRBJ1-3	-	TRBV21-1	-	CASSKDQGNTIYF	TGTGCCAGCAGCAAAGATCAGGGAAACACCATATATTTT
TRBJ2-2	-	TRBV4-3	-	CASSLGGGNTGELFF	TGCGCCAGCAGCCTCGGAGGAGGTAACACCGGGGAGCTGTTTTTT
TRBJ1-1	-	TRBV9	-	CASSPQMGNTEAFF	TGTGCCAGCAGCCCCCAGATGGGCAACACTGAAGCTTTCTTT
TRBJ1-1	TRBD1	TRBV10-1	-	CASSDRGVTEAFF	TGCGCCAGCTCGGACAGGGGAGTCACTGAAGCTTTCTTT
TRBJ1-1	-	TRBV28	few	CASSSVSEAFF	TGTGCCAGCAGTTCTGTGTCTGAAGCTTTCTTT
TRBJ2-5	TRBD1	TRBV5-5	-	CASSLSRDRGRKTQYF	TGTGCCAGCAGCTTGAGTCGGGACAGGGGGCGAAAGACCCAGTACTTC
TRBJ2-5	TRBD1	TRBV5-1	-	CASRLGTGNQETQYF	TGCGCCAGCAGACTCGGGACAGGGAACCAAGAGACCCAGTACTTC
TRBJ2-7	-	TRBV13	once	CASSLGDRDYEQYF	TGTGCCAGCAGCTTAGGGGACAGAGACTACGAGCAGTACTTC
TRBJ2-7	-	TRBV9	-	CASSRTPGSHEQYF	TGTGCCAGCAGCCGAACCCCAGGGTCTCACGAGCAGTACTTC
TRBJ2-5	TRBD1	TRBV10-3	-	CAIRGQGEETQYF	TGTGCCATCAGGGGACAGGGGGAAGAGACCCAGTACTTC
TRBJ1-2	-	TRBV18	-	CASSPLPRRGPLNYGYTF	TGTGCCAGCTCACCATTACCACGCAGGGGCCCCCTTAACTATGGCTACACCTTC
TRBJ2-3	TRBD2	TRBV5-1	-	CASSPGTSGGASDTQYF	TGCGCCAGCAGCCCCGGGACTAGCGGGGGGGCTTCGGATACGCAGTATTTT
TRBJ2-1	-	TRBV15	-	CATSRSGTADEQFF	TGTGCCACCAGCAGATCCGGGACTGCCGATGAGCAGTTCTTC
TRBJ2-5	-	TRBV7-9	-	CASSLAADSYQETQYF	TGTGCCAGCAGCTTAGCGGCGGACTCGTACCAAGAGACCCAGTACTTC
TRBJ2-3	-	TRBV6-5	-	CASSYGTRTDTQYF	TGTGCCAGCAGTTACGGCACGCGGACAGATACGCAGTATTTT
TRBJ1-2	-	TRBV6-1	-	CASSEALGRVGGYTF	TGTGCCAGCAGTGAAGCGCTTGGCAGGGTGGGTGGCTACACCTTC
TRBJ2-4	-	TRBV11-3	few	CASSLAVVRSAKNIQYF	TGTGCCAGCAGCTTAGCAGTCGTCCGGAGCGCCAAAAACATTCAGTACTTC
TRBJ1-4	-	TRBV9	-	CASSESTGRIEKLFF	TGTGCCAGCAGCGAATCTACAGGGCGGATTGAAAAACTGTTTTTT
TRBJ1-5	TRBD1	TRBV19	-	CASSLDRVGHQPQHF	TGTGCCAGTAGTTTAGACAGGGTAGGTCATCAGCCCCAGCATTTT
TRBJ2-7	-	TRBV9	-	CASSLNTGPTPYVEQYF	TGTGCCAGCAGCCTAAACACAGGACCAACCCCTTACGTCGAGCAGTACTTC
TRBJ2-2	-	TRBV2	-	CASTPTTGSLVSGELFF	TGTGCCAGCACCCCAACCACCGGGTCCCTTGTCTCCGGGGAGCTGTTTTTT
TRBJ1-5	-	TRBV2	-	CASSGQGTGQPQHF	TGTGCCAGCAGTGGGCAGGGCACAGGTCAGCCCCAGCATTTT
TRBJ2-5	-	TRBV2	-	CASSILETQYF	TGTGCCAGCAGTATTCTGGAGACCCAGTACTTC
TRBJ2-5	TRBD1	TRBV5-1	-	CASSGPRDRGRQTQYF	TGCGCCAGCAGCGGACCCAGGGACAGGGGGCGGCAGACCCAGTACTTC
TRBJ2-1	TRBD1	TRBV30	-	CAWGQGANEQFF	TGTGCCTGGGGACAGGGGGCAAATGAGCAGTTCTTC
TRBJ1-1	-	TRBV28	-	CASSSPGSPLRMNTEAFF	TGTGCCAGCAGTTCCCCCGGGAGCCCCTTGAGGATGAACACTGAAGCTTTCTTT
TRBJ2-5	-	TRBV11-3	-	CASSLDPEETQYF	TGTGCCAGCAGCTTAGATCCAGAAGAGACCCAGTACTTC